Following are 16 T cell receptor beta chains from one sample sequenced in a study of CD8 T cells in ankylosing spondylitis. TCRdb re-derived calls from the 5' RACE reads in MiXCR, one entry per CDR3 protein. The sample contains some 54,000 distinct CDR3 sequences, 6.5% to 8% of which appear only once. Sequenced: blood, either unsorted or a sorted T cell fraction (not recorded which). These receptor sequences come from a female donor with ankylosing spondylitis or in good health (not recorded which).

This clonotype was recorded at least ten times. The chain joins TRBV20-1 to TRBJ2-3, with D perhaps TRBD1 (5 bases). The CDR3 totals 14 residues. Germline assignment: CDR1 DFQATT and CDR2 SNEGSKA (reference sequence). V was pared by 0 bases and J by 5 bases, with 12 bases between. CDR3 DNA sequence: TGCAGTGCTAGAGATTCCCAGGGCGGAGATACGCAGTATTTT. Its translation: CSARDSQGGDTQYF.

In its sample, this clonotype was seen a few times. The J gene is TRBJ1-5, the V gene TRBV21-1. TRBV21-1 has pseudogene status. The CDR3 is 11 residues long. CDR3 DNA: TGTGCCAGCAGCAAAGTTCAGCCCCAGCATTTT. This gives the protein CASSKVQPQHF.

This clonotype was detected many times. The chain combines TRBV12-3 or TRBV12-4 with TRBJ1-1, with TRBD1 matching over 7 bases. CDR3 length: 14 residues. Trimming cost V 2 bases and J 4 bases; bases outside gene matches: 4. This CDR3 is CASSLNRGGTEAFF. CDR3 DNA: TGTGCCAGCAGTTTAAACAGGGGTGGCACTGAAGCTTTCTTT.

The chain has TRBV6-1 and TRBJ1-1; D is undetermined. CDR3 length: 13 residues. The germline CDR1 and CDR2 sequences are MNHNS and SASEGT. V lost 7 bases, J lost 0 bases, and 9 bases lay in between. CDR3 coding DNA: TGTGCCAGCAACCGACTCATGAACACTGAAGCTTTCTTT. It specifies CASNRLMNTEAFF.

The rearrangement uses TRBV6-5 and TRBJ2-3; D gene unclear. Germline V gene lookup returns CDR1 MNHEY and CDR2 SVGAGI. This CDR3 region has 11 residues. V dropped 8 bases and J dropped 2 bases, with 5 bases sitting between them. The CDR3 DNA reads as TGTGCCAGCGGGTCCACAGATACGCAGTATTTT. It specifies CASGSTDTQYF.

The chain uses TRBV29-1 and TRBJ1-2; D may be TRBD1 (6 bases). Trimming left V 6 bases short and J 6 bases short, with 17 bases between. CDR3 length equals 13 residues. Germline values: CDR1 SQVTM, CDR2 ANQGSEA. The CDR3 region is CSVTGSGFNGYTF. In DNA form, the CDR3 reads TGCAGCGTCACAGGGTCCGGTTTCAATGGCTACACCTTC.

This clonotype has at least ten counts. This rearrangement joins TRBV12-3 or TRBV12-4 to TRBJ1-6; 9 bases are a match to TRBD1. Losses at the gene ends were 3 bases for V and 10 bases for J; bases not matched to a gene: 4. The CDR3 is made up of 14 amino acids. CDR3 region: CASSLRTGASPLHF. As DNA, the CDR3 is TGTGCCAGCAGTTTGAGGACAGGGGCCTCACCCCTCCACTTT.

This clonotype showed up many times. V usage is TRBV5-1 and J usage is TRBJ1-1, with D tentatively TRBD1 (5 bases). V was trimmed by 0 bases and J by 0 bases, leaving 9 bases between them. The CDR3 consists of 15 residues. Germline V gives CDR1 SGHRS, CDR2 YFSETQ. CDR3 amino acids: CASSLEAGVNTEAFF. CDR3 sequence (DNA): TGCGCCAGCAGCTTGGAAGCGGGGGTGAACACTGAAGCTTTCTTT.

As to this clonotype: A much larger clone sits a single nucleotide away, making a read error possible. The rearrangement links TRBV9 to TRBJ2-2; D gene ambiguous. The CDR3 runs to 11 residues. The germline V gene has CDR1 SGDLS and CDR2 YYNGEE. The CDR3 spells CANSVDGELFF. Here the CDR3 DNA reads TGTGCCAACAGCGTGGACGGGGAGCTGTTTTTT.

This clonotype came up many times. The CDR3 DNA reads TGTGCCAGCAGCCGGATTACTCCGACAGGGTTGAACACTGAAGCTTTCTTT. Its protein product is CASSRITPTGLNTEAFF. The chain couples TRBV13 to TRBJ1-1; 7 bases agree with TRBD1. The CDR3 spans 17 residues. Germline assignment: CDR1 PRHDT and CDR2 FYEKMQ (reference sequence). The ends lost 5 bases at V and 0 bases at J; junction bases unmatched: 12.

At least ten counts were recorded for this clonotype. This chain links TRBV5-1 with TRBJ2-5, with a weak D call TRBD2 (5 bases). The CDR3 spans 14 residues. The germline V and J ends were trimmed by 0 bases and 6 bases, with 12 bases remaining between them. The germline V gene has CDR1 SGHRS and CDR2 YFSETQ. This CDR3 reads CASSLEIQRKTQYF. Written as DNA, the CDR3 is TGCGCCAGCAGCTTGGAAATCCAGCGGAAGACCCAGTACTTC.

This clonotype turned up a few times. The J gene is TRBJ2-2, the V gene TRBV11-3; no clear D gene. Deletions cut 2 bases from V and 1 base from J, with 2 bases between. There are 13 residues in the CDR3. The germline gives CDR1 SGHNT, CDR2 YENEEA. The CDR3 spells CASSLRNTGELFF. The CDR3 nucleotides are TGTGCCAGCAGCTTAAGGAACACCGGGGAGCTGTTTTTT. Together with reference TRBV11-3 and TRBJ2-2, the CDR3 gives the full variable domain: EAGVVQSPRYKIIEKKQPVAFWCNPISGHNTLYWYLQNLGQGPELLIRYENEEAVDDSQLPKDRFSAERLKGVDSTLKIQPAELGDSAVYLCASSLRNTGELFFGEGSRLTVL.

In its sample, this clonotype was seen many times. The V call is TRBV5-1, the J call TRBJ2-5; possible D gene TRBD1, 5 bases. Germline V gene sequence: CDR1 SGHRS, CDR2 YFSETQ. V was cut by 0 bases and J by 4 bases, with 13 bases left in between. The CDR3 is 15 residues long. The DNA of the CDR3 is TGCGCCAGCAGCTTGGGTTCAGGGCGGAGAGAGACCCAGTACTTC. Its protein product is CASSLGSGRRETQYF.

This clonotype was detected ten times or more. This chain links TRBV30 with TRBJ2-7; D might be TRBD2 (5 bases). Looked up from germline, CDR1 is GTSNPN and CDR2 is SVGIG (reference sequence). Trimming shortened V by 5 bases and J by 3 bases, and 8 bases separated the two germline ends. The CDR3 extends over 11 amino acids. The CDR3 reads CAWAAGYEQYF. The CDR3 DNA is TGTGCCTGGGCCGCGGGCTACGAGCAGTACTTC.

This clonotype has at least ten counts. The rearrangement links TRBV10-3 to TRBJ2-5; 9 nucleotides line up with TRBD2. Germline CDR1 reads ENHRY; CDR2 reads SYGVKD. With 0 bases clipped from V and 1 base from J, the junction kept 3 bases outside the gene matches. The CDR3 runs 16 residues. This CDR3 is CAISESLAGAQETQYF. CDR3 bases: TGTGCCATCAGTGAGTCGTTAGCGGGGGCCCAAGAGACCCAGTACTTC.

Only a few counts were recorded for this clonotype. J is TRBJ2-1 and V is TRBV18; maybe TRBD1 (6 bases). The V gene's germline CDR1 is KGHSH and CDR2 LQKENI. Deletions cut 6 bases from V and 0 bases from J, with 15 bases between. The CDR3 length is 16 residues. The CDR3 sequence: CASSRQTGSSYNEQFF. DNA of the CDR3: TGTGCCAGCTCCCGGCAAACAGGGAGCTCCTACAATGAGCAGTTCTTC.